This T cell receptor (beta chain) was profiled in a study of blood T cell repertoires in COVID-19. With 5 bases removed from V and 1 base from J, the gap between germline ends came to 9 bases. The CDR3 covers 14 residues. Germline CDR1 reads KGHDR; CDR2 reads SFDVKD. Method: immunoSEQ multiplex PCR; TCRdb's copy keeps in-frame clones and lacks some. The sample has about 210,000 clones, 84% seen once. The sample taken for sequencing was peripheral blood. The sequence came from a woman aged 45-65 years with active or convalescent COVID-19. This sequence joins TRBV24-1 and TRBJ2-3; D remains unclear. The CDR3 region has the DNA TGTGCCACCAGTGGGTACCCGGGCACAGATACGCAGTATTTT. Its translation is CATSGYPGTDTQYF.